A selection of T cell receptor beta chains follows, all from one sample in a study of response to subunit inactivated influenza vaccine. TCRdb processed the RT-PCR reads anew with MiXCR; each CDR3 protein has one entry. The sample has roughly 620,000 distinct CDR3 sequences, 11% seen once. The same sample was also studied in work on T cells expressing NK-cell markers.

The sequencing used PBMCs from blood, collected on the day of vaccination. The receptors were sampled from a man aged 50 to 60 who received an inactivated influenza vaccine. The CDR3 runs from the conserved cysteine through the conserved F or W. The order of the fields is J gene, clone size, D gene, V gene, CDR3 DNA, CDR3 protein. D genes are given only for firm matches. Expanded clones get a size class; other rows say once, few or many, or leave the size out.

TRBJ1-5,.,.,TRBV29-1,TGCAGCGTTGCAGAAGGGAATCTCAATCAGCCCCAGCATTTT,CSVAEGNLNQPQHF
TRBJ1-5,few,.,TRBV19,TGTGCCAGCAGTGCCCTTTTGAATCAGCCCCAGCATTTT,CASSALLNQPQHF
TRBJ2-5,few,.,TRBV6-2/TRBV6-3,TGTGCCAGCAGTTACTCGCTACGACAGGGAGGAGAGACCCAGTACTTC,CASSYSLRQGGETQYF
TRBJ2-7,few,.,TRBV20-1,TGCAGTGCTAGATTATACTACGAGCAGTACTTC,CSARLYYEQYF
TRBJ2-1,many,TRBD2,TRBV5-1,TGCGCCAGCAGCCAAAGCGGGGAAACCTACAATGAGCAGTTCTTC,CASSQSGETYNEQFF
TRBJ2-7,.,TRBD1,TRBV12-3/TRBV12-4,TGTGCCAGCAGTTCCCGGGACAGGGGAACGCAGTACTTC,CASSSRDRGTQYF
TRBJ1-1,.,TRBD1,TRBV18,TGTGCCAGCTCACCAACCGGGACAGGGGGCGTAGGAGCTTTCTTT,CASSPTGTGGVGAFF
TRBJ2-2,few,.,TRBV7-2,TGTGCCAGCAGCTTAACTTTCAGGGATAACACCGGGGAGCTGTTTTTT,CASSLTFRDNTGELFF
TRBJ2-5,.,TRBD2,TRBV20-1,TGCAGTGCTAGATGGCTAGCGGGGGGAGAGACCCAGTACTTC,CSARWLAGGETQYF
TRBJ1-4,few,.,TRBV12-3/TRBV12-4,TGTGCCAGCAGTTTTAGCAGCTCCCCAGAAAAACTGTTTTTT,CASSFSSSPEKLFF
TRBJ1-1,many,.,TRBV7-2,TGTGCCAGCAGTACAAGGGGGATGAACACTGAAGCTTTCTTT,CASSTRGMNTEAFF
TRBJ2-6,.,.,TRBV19,TGTGCCAGTGCTATACTGGGCTCTGGGGCCAACGTCCTGACTTTC,CASAILGSGANVLTF
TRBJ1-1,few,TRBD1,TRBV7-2,TGTGCCAGCAGCCCCGAGACAGGGCTGAACGCTGAAGCTTTCTTT,CASSPETGLNAEAFF
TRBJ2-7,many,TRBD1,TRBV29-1,TGCAGCGTTGAATTCGACAGGGGGCACGAGCAGTACTTC,CSVEFDRGHEQYF
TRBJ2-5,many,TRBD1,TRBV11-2,TGTGCCAGCAGCTTAATCCAGGGGGAAGAGACCCAGTACTTC,CASSLIQGEETQYF
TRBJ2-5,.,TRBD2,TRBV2,TGTGCCAGCGCCGGGGGGGCCGAAGAGACCCAGTACTTC,CASAGGAEETQYF
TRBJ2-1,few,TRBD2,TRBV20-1,TGCAGTGCTAGTGGCCTAGCGGGAGTCGCGGCCAATGAGCAGTTCTTC,CSASGLAGVAANEQFF
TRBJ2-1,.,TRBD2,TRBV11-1,TGTGCCAGCAGCTTAGTGGTGGCTAGCGGTTACAATGAGCAGTTCTTC,CASSLVVASGYNEQFF
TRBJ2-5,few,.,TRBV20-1,TGCAGTGCGATCGACACTATGGGGGAGACCCAGTACTTC,CSAIDTMGETQYF
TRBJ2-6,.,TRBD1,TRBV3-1,TGTGCCAGCAGCCACCTACCGGGACAGGGGGCTGGTGGGGCCAACGTCCTGACTTTC,CASSHLPGQGAGGANVLTF
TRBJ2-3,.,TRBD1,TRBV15,TGTGCCACCAGCAGTCACAGGGGTCTCACAGATACGCAGTATTTT,CATSSHRGLTDTQYF
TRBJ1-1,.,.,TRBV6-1,TGTGCCAGCAAGCCCCCCTGGTACACTGAAGCTTTCTTT,CASKPPWYTEAFF
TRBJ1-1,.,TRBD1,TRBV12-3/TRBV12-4,TGTGCCAGCAGACTACCTGGGACAGGGAGAATGGGTGAAGCTTTCTTT,CASRLPGTGRMGEAFF
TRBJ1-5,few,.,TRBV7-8,TGTGCCAGCAGCTTAGTGGGTATTGGCAATCAGCCCCAGCATTTT,CASSLVGIGNQPQHF
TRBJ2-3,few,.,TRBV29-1,TGCAGCGTCGACGGGACGACAGATACGCAGTATTTT,CSVDGTTDTQYF
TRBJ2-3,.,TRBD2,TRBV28,TGTGCCAGCAGTTCCCGGGTGGGGACTAGGCGAGATACGCAGTATTTT,CASSSRVGTRRDTQYF
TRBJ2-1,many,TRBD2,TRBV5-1,TGCGCCAGCAGCCCGGGGGTCGGGACTAGAGGCGATGAGCAGTTCTTC,CASSPGVGTRGDEQFF
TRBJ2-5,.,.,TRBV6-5,TGTGCCAGCAGTTACTCCGGTGGGGGGGCCCAAGAGACCCAGTACTTC,CASSYSGGGAQETQYF